A selection of T cell receptor beta chains follows, all from one sample in a study of T cells in Graves' hyperthyroidism and ophthalmopathy. Each CDR3 protein is one row after TCRdb ran MiXCR on the multiplex PCR reads. The sample consists of approximately 520,000 distinct CDR3 sequences, approximately 25% of them appearing once. The source material was blood. These receptors were obtained from a woman aged 25 to 39 with Graves' ophthalmopathy. Both conserved end residues are trimmed from each CDR3. The order of the fields is J gene, V gene, CDR3 protein.

J: TRBJ2-2
V: TRBV15
CDR3: ATRDRVHTGELF

J: TRBJ2-6
V: TRBV12-3/TRBV12-4
CDR3: ASRGQGGSGANVLT

J: TRBJ2-7
V: TRBV12-3/TRBV12-4
CDR3: ASSLERAGEQY

J: TRBJ2-4
V: TRBV27
CDR3: ASSPGGGWGAKNIQY

J: TRBJ2-7
V: TRBV5-6
CDR3: ASSLSVTGTYEQY

J: TRBJ1-1
V: TRBV15
CDR3: ATSRGSGTGTSF

J: TRBJ2-6
V: TRBV28
CDR3: ASSYPAGGRGANVLT

J: TRBJ1-5
V: TRBV19
CDR3: ASTLTGRTWASNQPQH

J: TRBJ1-2
V: TRBV20-1
CDR3: SARDPDSFYGYT

J: TRBJ2-4
V: TRBV12-3/TRBV12-4
CDR3: ASSPSTGVQY

J: TRBJ1-1
V: TRBV19
CDR3: ASSMFSKGLEMNTEAF

J: TRBJ2-2
V: TRBV12-3/TRBV12-4
CDR3: ASRRQEVRTGELF

J: TRBJ1-1
V: TRBV14
CDR3: ASRRDQMNTEAF

J: TRBJ2-2
V: TRBV20-1
CDR3: SARNRGITGELF

J: TRBJ2-5
V: TRBV20-1
CDR3: SATGQDQETQY

J: TRBJ2-5
V: TRBV12-3/TRBV12-4
CDR3: ASSLAGGTQY

J: TRBJ1-5
V: TRBV7-8
CDR3: ASSREDQPQH

J: TRBJ2-7
V: TRBV11-2
CDR3: ASRGEGEEQY

J: TRBJ2-2
V: TRBV9
CDR3: ASKRDSANTGELF

J: TRBJ2-7
V: TRBV9
CDR3: ASSVGYRKTYEQY

J: TRBJ1-2
V: TRBV6-5
CDR3: ASSYGTGLSYGYT

J: TRBJ1-3
V: TRBV2
CDR3: ASSGVLSGNTIY